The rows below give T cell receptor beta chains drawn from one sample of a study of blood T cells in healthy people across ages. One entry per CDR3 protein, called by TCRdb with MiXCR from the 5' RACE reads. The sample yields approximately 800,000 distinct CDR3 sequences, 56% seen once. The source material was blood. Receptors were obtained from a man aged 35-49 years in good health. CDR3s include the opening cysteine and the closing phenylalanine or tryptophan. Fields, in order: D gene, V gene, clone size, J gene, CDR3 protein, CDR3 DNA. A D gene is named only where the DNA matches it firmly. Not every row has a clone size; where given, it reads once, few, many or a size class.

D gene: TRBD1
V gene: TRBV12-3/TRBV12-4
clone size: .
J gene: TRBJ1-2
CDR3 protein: CAGSFGGQGAGVYGYTF
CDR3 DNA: TGTGCCGGCAGTTTCGGGGGGCAGGGGGCTGGAGTCTATGGCTACACCTTC

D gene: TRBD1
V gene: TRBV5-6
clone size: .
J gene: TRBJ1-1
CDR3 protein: CASSWGTGTLGTEAFF
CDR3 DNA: TGTGCCAGCAGCTGGGGGACAGGTACTTTGGGCACTGAAGCTTTCTTT

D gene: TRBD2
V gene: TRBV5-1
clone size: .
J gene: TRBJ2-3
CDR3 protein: CASSLGGTSGSTDTQYF
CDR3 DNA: TGCGCCAGCAGCTTGGGCGGGACTAGCGGGAGCACAGATACGCAGTATTTT

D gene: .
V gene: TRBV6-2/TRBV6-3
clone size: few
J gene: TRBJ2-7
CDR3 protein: CASSYPNSVLEQYF
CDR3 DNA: TGTGCCAGCAGTTACCCGAACAGTGTTCTCGAGCAGTACTTC

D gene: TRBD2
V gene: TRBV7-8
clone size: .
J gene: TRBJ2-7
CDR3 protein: CASSSNPLSSGDKYEQYF
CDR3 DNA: TGTGCCAGCAGCTCCAACCCTTTATCTAGCGGGGATAAATACGAGCAGTACTTC

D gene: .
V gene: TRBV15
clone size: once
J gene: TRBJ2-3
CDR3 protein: CATSWRTDTQYF
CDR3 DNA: TGTGCCACAAGTTGGCGCACAGATACGCAGTATTTT

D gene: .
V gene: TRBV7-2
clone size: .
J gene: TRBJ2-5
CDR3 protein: CASSLSRDQETQYF
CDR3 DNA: TGTGCCAGCAGCTTATCACGGGACCAAGAGACCCAGTACTTC

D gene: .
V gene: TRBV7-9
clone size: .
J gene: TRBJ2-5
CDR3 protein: CASTGSGGRETQYF
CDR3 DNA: TGTGCCAGCACGGGGTCGGGCGGACGAGAGACCCAGTACTTC

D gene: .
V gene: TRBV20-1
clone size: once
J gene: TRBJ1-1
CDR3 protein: CSAKSGYRGVEAFF
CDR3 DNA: TGCAGTGCTAAGTCAGGGTACAGAGGGGTTGAAGCTTTCTTT

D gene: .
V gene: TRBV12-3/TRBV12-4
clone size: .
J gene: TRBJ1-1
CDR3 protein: CASSYTGLTEAFF
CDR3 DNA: TGTGCCAGCAGTTACACGGGGCTCACTGAAGCTTTCTTT

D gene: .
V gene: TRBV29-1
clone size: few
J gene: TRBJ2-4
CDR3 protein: CSVGGAGRTDIQYF
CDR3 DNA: TGCAGCGTTGGTGGGGCAGGGAGGACTGACATTCAGTACTTC

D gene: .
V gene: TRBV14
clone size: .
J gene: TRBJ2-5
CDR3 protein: CASSQAGTFGQSETQYF
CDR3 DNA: TGTGCCAGCAGCCAAGCGGGCACCTTTGGGCAGTCCGAGACCCAGTACTTC

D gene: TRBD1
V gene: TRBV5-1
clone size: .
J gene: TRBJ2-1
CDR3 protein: CASSLEGQGLEQFF
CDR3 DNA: TGCGCCAGCAGCTTGGAGGGACAGGGGCTTGAGCAGTTCTTC

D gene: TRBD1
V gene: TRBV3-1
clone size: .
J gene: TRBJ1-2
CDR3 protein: CASSQPPPGQGHGYTF
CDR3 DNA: TGTGCCAGCAGCCAACCACCGCCGGGACAGGGGCATGGCTACACCTTC

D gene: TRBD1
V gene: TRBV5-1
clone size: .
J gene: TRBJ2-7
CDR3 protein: CASSYTVRTGADYEQYF
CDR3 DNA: TGCGCCAGCAGCTATACAGTCAGGACAGGGGCAGACTACGAGCAGTACTTC

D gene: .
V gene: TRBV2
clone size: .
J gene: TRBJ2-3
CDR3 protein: CASSEEPLRTDTQYF
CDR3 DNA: TGTGCCAGCAGTGAGGAGCCTCTTAGGACAGATACGCAGTATTTT

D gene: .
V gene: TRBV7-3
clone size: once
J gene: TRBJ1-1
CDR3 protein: CASSNQGVATEAFF
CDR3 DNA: TGTGCCAGCAGCAACCAGGGTGTTGCCACTGAAGCTTTCTTT

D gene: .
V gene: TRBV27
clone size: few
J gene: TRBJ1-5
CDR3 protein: CASSSINQPQHF
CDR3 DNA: TGTGCCAGCAGTTCCATCAATCAGCCCCAGCATTTT

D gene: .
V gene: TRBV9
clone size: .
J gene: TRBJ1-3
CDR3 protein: CASSVAQGGSGNTIYF
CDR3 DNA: TGTGCCAGCAGCGTAGCTCAAGGGGGCTCTGGAAACACCATATATTTT

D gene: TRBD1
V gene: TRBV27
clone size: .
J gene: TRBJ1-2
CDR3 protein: CASSLRRIRTGEYLGYTF
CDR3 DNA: TGTGCCAGCAGTCTGCGACGAATAAGGACAGGCGAATATCTTGGCTACACCTTC

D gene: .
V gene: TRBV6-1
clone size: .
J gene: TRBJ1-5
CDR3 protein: CASTYADNQPQHF
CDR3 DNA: TGTGCCAGCACATACGCAGACAATCAGCCCCAGCATTTT

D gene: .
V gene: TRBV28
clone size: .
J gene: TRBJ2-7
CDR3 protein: CASSFFSGRGEQYF
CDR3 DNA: TGTGCCAGCAGTTTTTTTTCCGGGAGAGGCGAGCAGTACTTC

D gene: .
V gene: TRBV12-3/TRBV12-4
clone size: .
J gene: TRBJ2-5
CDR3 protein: CASSLAFGERSETQYF
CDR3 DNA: TGTGCCAGCAGTTTAGCGTTCGGGGAACGGTCAGAGACCCAGTACTTC

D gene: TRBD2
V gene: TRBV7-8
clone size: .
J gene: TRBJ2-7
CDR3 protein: CASSLTPGGGGGNPGEQYF
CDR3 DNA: TGTGCCAGCAGCTTAACCCCGGGAGGGGGTGGAGGCAATCCTGGCGAGCAGTACTTC

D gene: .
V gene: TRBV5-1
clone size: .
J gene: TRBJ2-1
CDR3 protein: CASSSLSSADNEQFF
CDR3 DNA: TGCGCCAGCAGCTCCCTGTCGTCGGCCGACAATGAGCAGTTCTTC

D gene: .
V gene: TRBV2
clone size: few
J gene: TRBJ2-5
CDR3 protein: CASIGDRLTGGTQYF
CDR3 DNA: TGTGCCAGCATAGGAGACAGGCTTACCGGGGGGACCCAGTACTTC

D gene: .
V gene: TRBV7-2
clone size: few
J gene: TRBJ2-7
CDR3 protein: CASSLGRASYEQYF
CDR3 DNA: TGTGCCAGCAGCTTAGGTCGCGCCTCCTACGAGCAGTACTTC

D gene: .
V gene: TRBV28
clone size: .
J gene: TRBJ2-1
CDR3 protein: CASSSPGVLLSYNEQFF
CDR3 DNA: TGTGCCAGCAGTTCCCCGGGGGTCCTACTCTCCTACAATGAGCAGTTCTTC

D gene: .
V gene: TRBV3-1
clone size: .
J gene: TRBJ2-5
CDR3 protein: CASSQASIGETQYF
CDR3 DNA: TGTGCCAGCAGCCAAGCGAGCATCGGAGAGACCCAGTACTTC

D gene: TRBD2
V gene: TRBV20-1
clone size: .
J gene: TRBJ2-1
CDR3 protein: CSAPVGLAGGLYNEQFF
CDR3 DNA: TGCAGTGCTCCCGTCGGACTAGCGGGGGGCCTTTACAATGAGCAGTTCTTC

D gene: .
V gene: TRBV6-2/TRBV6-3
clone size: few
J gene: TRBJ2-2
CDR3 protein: CASSYTVQGTGELFF
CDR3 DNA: TGTGCCAGCAGTTACACCGTCCAGGGGACCGGGGAGCTGTTTTTT

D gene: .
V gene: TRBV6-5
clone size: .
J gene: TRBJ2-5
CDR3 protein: CASSYSNVGARETQYF
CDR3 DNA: TGTGCCAGCAGTTACTCAAATGTGGGGGCGCGGGAGACCCAGTACTTC

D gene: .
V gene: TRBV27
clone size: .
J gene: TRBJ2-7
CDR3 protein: CASSSTGNGQYF
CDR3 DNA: TGTGCCAGCAGTTCAACAGGGAATGGGCAGTACTTC

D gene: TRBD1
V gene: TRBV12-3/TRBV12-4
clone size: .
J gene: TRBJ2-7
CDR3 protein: CASSSHWGQGIHEQYF
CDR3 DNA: TGTGCCAGCAGTTCGCATTGGGGACAGGGTATCCACGAGCAGTACTTC

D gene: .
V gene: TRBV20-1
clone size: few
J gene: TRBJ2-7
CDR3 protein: CSARDAQGKSYEQYF
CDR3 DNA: TGCAGTGCTAGAGATGCCCAGGGGAAATCCTACGAGCAGTACTTC

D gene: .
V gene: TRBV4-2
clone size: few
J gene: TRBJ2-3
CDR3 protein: CASSLTSVSTDTQYF
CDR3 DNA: TGTGCCAGCAGCCTGACGTCAGTCAGTACAGATACGCAGTATTTT

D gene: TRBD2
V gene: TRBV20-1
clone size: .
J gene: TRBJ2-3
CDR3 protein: CSAPPTSGRAADTQYF
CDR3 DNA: TGCAGTGCCCCTCCAACTAGCGGGAGGGCCGCAGATACGCAGTATTTT

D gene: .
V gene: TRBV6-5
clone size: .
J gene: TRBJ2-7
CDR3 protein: CASSYTTGTGGYEQYF
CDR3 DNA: TGTGCCAGCAGTTACACGACCGGGACTGGGGGCTACGAGCAGTACTTC

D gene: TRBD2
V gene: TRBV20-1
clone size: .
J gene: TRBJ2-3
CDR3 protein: CSARDYLSGSADTQYF
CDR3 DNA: TGCAGTGCTAGAGACTATCTTAGCGGGAGCGCAGATACGCAGTATTTT

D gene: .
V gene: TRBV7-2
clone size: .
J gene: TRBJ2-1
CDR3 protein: CASSSHLFGEQFF
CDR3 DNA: TGTGCCAGCAGCTCCCATTTGTTCGGTGAGCAGTTCTTC

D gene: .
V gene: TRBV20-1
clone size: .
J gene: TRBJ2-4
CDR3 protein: CSAPGPDAVKNIQYF
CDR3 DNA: TGCAGTGCCCCCGGGCCCGACGCCGTCAAAAACATTCAGTACTTC

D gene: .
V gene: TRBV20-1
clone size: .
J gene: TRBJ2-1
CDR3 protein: CSAPSPSGPLRWNNEQFF
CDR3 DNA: TGCAGTGCTCCGAGCCCCTCTGGACCACTCCGATGGAACAATGAGCAGTTCTTC

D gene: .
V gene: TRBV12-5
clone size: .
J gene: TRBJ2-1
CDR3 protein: CASGFGGERSYNEQFF
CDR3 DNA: TGTGCTAGTGGTTTTGGTGGGGAGCGGTCCTACAATGAGCAGTTCTTC

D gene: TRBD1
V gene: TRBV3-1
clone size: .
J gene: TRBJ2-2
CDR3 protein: CATRGDRNTGELFF
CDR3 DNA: TGTGCCACCCGTGGGGACAGAAACACCGGGGAGCTGTTTTTT

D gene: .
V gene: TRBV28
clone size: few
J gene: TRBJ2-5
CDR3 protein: CASSHTGSLKETQYF
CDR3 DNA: TGTGCCAGCAGCCATACAGGGAGCCTAAAAGAGACCCAGTACTTC

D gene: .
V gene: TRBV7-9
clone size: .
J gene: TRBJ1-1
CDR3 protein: CASTNLGESVAFF
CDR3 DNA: TGTGCCAGCACCAACCTTGGGGAGAGTGTAGCTTTCTTT

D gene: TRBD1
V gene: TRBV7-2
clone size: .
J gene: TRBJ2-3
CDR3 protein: CAGSSWTGRADTQYF
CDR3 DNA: TGTGCCGGCTCGTCGTGGACAGGAAGGGCAGATACGCAGTATTTT

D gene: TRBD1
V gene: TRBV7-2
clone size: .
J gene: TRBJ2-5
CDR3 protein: CASSALAGTGVLSGETQYF
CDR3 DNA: TGTGCCAGCAGCGCACTGGCCGGGACAGGGGTATTAAGTGGGGAGACCCAGTACTTC

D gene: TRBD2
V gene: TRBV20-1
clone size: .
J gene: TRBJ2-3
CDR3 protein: CSARRSSGNADTQYF
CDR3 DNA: TGCAGTGCTAGAAGGTCTAGCGGGAATGCAGATACGCAGTATTTT